This passage covers 18 T cell receptor beta chains from one sample sequenced in a study of response to subunit inactivated influenza vaccine. TCRdb processed the RT-PCR reads anew with MiXCR; each CDR3 protein has one entry. There are about 610,000 distinct CDR3 sequences in the sample; approximately 15% occur only once, and 8.5% to 14% lies in the top ten. The sequencing here drew on PBMCs from blood, taken 11 to 12 days after vaccination. These receptors were collected from a man between 45 and 60 years old who received an inactivated influenza vaccine.

This clonotype was counted many times. This chain links TRBV12-3 or TRBV12-4 with TRBJ2-2; D assignment may be TRBD1 or TRBD2 (5 bases each). Trimming left V 1 base short and J 2 bases short, with 8 bases between. The CDR3 has 15 amino acids. CDR3 in amino acids: CASSLGDRNTGELFF. The DNA of the CDR3 is TGTGCCAGCAGTTTAGGGGACCGTAACACCGGGGAGCTGTTTTTT.

This clonotype was detected many times. The CDR3 DNA sequence: TGCAGTGCTAGGGTTCCAGGAACTGATACGCAGTATTTT. Translation gives CSARVPGTDTQYF. V and J are TRBV20-1 and TRBJ2-3; D is unresolved. Trimming stripped 3 bases from V and 6 bases from J, with 13 bases between. In germline, CDR1 is DFQATT, CDR2 SNEGSKA (reference sequence). The CDR3 is 13 residues long.

This clonotype has more than one count but fewer than ten. At one of its ends the junction is not consistent with the germline gene, which may arise from a read error. This chain connects TRBV7-7 to TRBJ2-5; no clear D gene. The CDR3 extends over 14 amino acids. CDR1 is SSHAT, CDR2 FNYEAQ, per germline (reference sequence). The CDR3 loop reads CASSLGLGLETQYF. The CDR3 DNA reads TGTGCTAGCAGCTTAGGTTTGGGTTTAGAGACCCAGTACTTC.

This clonotype was detected many times. The rearrangement links TRBV6-2 or TRBV6-3 to TRBJ2-7; no definite D call. Trimming took 5 bases from V and 1 from J, leaving 6 bases between them. In germline, CDR1 is MNHEY, CDR2 SVGEGT. The CDR3 extends over 12 amino acids. CDR3 sequence: CASSPPSYEQYF. The CDR3 DNA follows: TGTGCCAGCAGTCCACCTTCCTACGAGCAGTACTTC.

Ten or more counts support this clonotype. V is TRBV7-2 and J is TRBJ2-1; D is ambiguous. CDR3 length: 16 amino acids. Germline V lookup: CDR1 SGHTA, CDR2 FQGNSA. V lost 2 bases and J 1 base, leaving 12 bases between the germline ends. The CDR3 here is CASSLSGNPSYNEQFF. The CDR3 DNA reads TGTGCCAGCAGCTTAAGTGGTAACCCATCCTACAATGAGCAGTTCTTC.

This clonotype was counted a few times. The chain joins TRBV28 to TRBJ2-1; 9 bases align to TRBD2. CDR3 length equals 15 residues. Germline CDR1 MDHEN, CDR2 SYDVKM. The J segment lost 5 bases and the V segment lost 4 bases, leaving 6 bases of the junction unmatched. The DNA for the CDR3 is TGTGCCAGCAGTTATGTGGCTAGCGGGAACAATGAGCAGTTCTTC. This translates into CASSYVASGNNEQFF.

The J gene is TRBJ1-2, the V gene TRBV4-2, with TRBD1 as a possible D gene (6 bases). The germline gives CDR1 LGHNA, CDR2 YNFKEQ. The CDR3 is 14 residues long. Trimming removed 0 bases from V and 6 bases from J, with 11 bases in between. CDR3 protein: CASSQDRDIHGYTF. The CDR3 bases are TGTGCCAGCAGCCAAGACCGGGACATCCATGGCTACACCTTC.

This clonotype was seen more than once but under ten times. V gene TRBV20-1 combines with J gene TRBJ1-4; D remains ambiguous. The CDR3 sequence is 12 residues long. Looked up from germline, CDR1 is DFQATT and CDR2 is SNEGSKA (reference sequence). V was shortened by 0 bases and J by 12 bases, with 11 bases between the two germline ends. CDR3 DNA sequence: TGCAGTGCTAGAGATACAAGGGAGGAACTGTTTTTT. This translates into CSARDTREELFF.

The chain links TRBV5-6 to TRBJ2-3; 9 bases agree with TRBD2. Germline-derived CDR1 and CDR2 are SGHDT and YYEEEE. The length of the CDR3 is 16 residues. The trim removed 6 bases at V and 0 bases at J, leaving 8 bases unmatched. The CDR3 loop is CASISSGGISTDTQYF. The CDR3 nucleotides are TGTGCCAGCATATCCAGCGGGGGGATTAGCACAGATACGCAGTATTTT.

The table lists this clonotype with a few counts. The V and J genes are TRBV2 and TRBJ2-7; 8 bases map to TRBD2. CDR1 and CDR2 from the germline V gene are SNHLY and FYNNEI. V gave up 4 bases and J gave up 0 bases; unmatched junction bases: 11. There are 17 residues in the CDR3. The CDR3 bases are TGTGCCAGCAGTGCCGCGTGGGTAGCGGGACGCTCCTACGAGCAGTACTTC. Protein sequence: CASSAAWVAGRSYEQYF.

This chain joins TRBV4-1 and TRBJ1-1, with D possibly matching TRBD1 (5 bases). CDR3 length: 15 amino acids. CDR1 MGHRA and CDR2 YSYEKL come from the germline V gene. V lost 4 bases to trimming and J lost 4 bases, with 16 bases between them. CDR3 coding DNA: TGCGCCAGCAGCCTGGGAAAGGGGCTGTTCACTGAAGCTTTCTTT. Protein sequence: CASSLGKGLFTEAFF.

The rearrangement links TRBV6-1 to TRBJ1-5; D is perhaps TRBD1 (6 bases). The germline gives CDR1 MNHNS, CDR2 SASEGT. V was cut by 7 bases and J by 4 bases, with 14 bases left in between. The CDR3 extends over 14 amino acids. The CDR3 is CASIGGPLNQPQHF. The CDR3 DNA follows: TGTGCCAGCATCGGGGGGCCGTTAAATCAGCCCCAGCATTTT.

The chain employs TRBV6-1 and TRBJ2-3, with 8 bases fitting TRBD2. The CDR3 covers 15 residues. Germline CDR1 is MNHNS and CDR2 is SASEGT. J gave up 4 bases and V 3 bases, and 6 bases lay outside the gene matches. CDR3 amino acids: CASSETRGVADTQYF. In DNA, the CDR3 is TGTGCCAGCAGTGAGACGCGGGGGGTCGCAGATACGCAGTATTTT.

The table lists this clonotype with a few counts. The rearrangement uses TRBV6-1 and TRBJ1-6, with D unclear. Trimming pared 6 bases from V and 7 bases from J, leaving 19 bases between. The CDR3 totals 16 residues. CDR1 is MNHNS and CDR2 is SASEGT in the germline V gene. The chain's CDR3 is CASRTTVLIWNSPLHF. The CDR3 DNA reads as TGTGCCAGCAGAACTACCGTCTTGATATGGAATTCACCCCTCCACTTT.

This clonotype has a handful of counts. The V gene is TRBV16, the J gene TRBJ1-1, with 7 bases identical to TRBD1. This CDR3 is built from 14 residues. The trim removed 3 bases at V and 6 bases at J, leaving 7 bases unmatched. CDR1 KGHSY and CDR2 FQNENV come from the germline V gene. CDR3 amino acids: CASSHSNGQAEAFF. CDR3 DNA: TGTGCCAGCAGCCATTCTAATGGACAGGCTGAAGCTTTCTTT.

This clonotype occurred a few times. This chain connects TRBV5-1 to TRBJ2-5; D unclear. The ends were cut back, 5 bases at V and 2 bases at J, with 7 bases in the middle. The germline CDR1 and CDR2 sequences are SGHRS and YFSETQ. The length of the CDR3 is 12 residues. DNA for the CDR3: TGCGCCAGCAGTACGACTCAAGAGACCCAGTACTTC. The encoded protein is CASSTTQETQYF.

This clonotype occurred a few times. The rearrangement uses TRBV20-1 and TRBJ1-5; 7 nucleotides align to TRBD1. J gave up 3 bases and V 5 bases, and 10 bases lay outside the gene matches. The CDR3 runs to 15 residues. Germline V gene sequence: CDR1 DFQATT, CDR2 SNEGSKA (reference sequence). The CDR3 spells CSAWISQGYNQPQHF. CDR3 DNA sequence: TGCAGTGCTTGGATATCACAGGGGTACAATCAGCCCCAGCATTTT.

The rearrangement uses TRBV5-1 and TRBJ2-7; 10 bases line up with TRBD1. Germline CDR1 and CDR2: SGHRS and YFSETQ. The CDR3 is 16 amino acids. The V and J ends lost 0 bases and 4 bases, in that order; junction bases with no gene match: 7. DNA for the CDR3: TGCGCCAGCAGCTTGGGGCCGGGACAGGGGATATACGAGCAGTACTTC. This sequence encodes CASSLGPGQGIYEQYF.